Below, 3 T cell receptor beta chains from the same sample are listed, as sequenced in a study of cytomegalovirus exposure and HLA in healthy donors. It was with 60 Vbeta and 13 Jbeta primers that the PCR ran. TCRdb's table, derived via immunoSEQ multiplex PCR, lists solely in-frame clones and lacks some. Found here are 120,000 or so clones, roughly 80% of them singletons; the top ten hold about 3.5%. The sample comprised PBMCs. These TCRs come from a man younger than 45 in good health and CMV-seronegative.

This rearrangement joins TRBV5-4 to TRBJ2-7; possible D gene TRBD2, 6 bases. The germline V gene encodes CDR1 SGHNT and CDR2 YYREEE (reference sequence). Trimming removed 0 bases at V and 4 bases at J, with 14 bases between. The length of the CDR3 is 15 residues. The CDR3 here is CASSLGGVFTYEQYF. The CDR3 DNA follows: TGTGCCAGCAGCTTGGGGGGGGTATTTACGTACGAGCAGTACTTC.

The CDR3 is CASSYSGMGQETQYF. CDR3 bases: TGCGCCAGCAGCTATAGCGGGATGGGGCAAGAGACCCAGTACTTC. The rearrangement links TRBV4-1 to TRBJ2-5; 8 bases align to TRBD2. V was pared by 5 bases and J by 2 bases, with 7 bases of the junction left unmatched. The CDR3 has 15 amino acids. The germline gives CDR1 MGHRA, CDR2 YSYEKL.

Concerning this clone: The sample holds other DNA sequences that translate to the same CDR3. This sequence joins TRBV5-1 and TRBJ1-1; 7 bases align to TRBD1. The ends lost 4 bases at V and 1 base at J; junction bases unmatched: 4. Germline CDR1 is SGHRS and CDR2 is YFSETQ. The CDR3 is 14 amino acids. CDR3 loop: CASSPGTENTEAFF. CDR3 nucleotide sequence: TGCGCCAGCAGCCCCGGGACAGAGAACACTGAAGCTTTCTTT.